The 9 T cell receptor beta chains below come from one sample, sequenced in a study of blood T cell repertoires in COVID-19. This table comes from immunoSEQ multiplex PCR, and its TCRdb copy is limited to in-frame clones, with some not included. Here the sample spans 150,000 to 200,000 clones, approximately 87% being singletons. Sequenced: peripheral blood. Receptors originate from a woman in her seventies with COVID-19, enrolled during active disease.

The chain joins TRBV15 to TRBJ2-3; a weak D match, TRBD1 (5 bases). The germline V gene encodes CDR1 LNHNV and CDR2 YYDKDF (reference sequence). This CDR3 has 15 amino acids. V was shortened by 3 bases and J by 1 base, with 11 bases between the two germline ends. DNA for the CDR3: TGTGCCACCAGCAGGGGGCAGGTAGGCACAGATACGCAGTATTTT. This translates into CATSRGQVGTDTQYF.

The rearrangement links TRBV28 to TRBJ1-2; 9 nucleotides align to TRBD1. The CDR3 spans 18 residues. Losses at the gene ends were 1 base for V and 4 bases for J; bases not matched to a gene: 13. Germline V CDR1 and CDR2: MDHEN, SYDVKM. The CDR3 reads CASSLYPQDRGKGYGYTF. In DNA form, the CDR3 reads TGTGCCAGCAGTTTATATCCCCAGGACAGGGGTAAGGGCTATGGCTACACCTTC.

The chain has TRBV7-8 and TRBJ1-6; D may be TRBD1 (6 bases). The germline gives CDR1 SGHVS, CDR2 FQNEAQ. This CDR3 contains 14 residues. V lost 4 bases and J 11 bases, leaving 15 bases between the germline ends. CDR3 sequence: CASSSPTTGTPLHF. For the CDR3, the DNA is TGTGCCAGCAGCTCTCCAACCACAGGGACACCCCTCCACTTT.

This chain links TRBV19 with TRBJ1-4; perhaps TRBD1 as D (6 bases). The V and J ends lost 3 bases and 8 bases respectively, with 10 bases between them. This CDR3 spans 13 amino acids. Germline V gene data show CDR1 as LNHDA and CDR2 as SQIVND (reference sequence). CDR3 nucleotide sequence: TGTGCCAGTAGTATTGTGGGGACAGAAAAACTGTTTTTT. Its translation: CASSIVGTEKLFF.

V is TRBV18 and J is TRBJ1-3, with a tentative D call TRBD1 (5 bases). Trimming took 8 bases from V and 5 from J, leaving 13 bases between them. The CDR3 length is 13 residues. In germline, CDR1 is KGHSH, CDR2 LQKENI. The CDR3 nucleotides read TGTGCCAGCCGGGGGATTGGGCGAAACACCATATATTTT. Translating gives CASRGIGRNTIYF. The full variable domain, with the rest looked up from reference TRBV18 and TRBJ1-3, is NAGVMQNPRHLVRRRGQEARLRCSPMKGHSHVYWYRQLPEEGLKFMVYLQKENIIDESGMPKERFSAEFPKEGPSILRIQQVVRGDSAAYFCASRGIGRNTIYFGEGSWLTVV.

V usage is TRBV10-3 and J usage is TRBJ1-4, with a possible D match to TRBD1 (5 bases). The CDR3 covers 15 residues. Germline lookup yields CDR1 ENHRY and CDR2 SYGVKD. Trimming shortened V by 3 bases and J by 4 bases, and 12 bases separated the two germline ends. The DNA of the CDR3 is TGTGCCATCAGTGACCGGGACTCTCATAATGAAAAACTGTTTTTT. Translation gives CAISDRDSHNEKLFF.

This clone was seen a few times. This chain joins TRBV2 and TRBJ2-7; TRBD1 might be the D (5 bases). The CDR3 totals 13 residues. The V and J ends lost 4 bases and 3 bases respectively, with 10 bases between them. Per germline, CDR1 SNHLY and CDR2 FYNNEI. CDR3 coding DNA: TGTGCCAGCAGTGTCGTCAGGGACTACGAGCAGTACTTC. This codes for CASSVVRDYEQYF.

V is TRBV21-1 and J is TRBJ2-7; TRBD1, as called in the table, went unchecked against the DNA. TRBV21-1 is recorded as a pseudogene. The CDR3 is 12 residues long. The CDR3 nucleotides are TGTGCCAGCAGCAAAGCTTGGACAGGGGAGTACTTC. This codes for CASSKAWTGEYF.

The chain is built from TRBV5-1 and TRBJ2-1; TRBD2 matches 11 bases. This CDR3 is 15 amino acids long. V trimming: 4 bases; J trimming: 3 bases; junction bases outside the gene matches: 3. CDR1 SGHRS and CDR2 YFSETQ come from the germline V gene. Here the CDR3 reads CASSEGLAVYNEQFF. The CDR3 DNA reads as TGCGCCAGCAGCGAGGGACTAGCGGTCTACAATGAGCAGTTCTTC.